This record covers a single T cell receptor beta chain. Its antigen is undetermined. This specimen comes from a study of siplizumab effects on memory and regulatory T cells. The CDR3 loop spans 14 amino acids. The V gene's germline CDR1 is SGHTA and CDR2 FQGTGA. Between the trimmed V and J ends, which lost 2 bases and 3 bases, there was a span of 9 bases. Study observations and caveats: Roughly 80-97% of proliferating clones (CD4+ or CD8+) could not be assigned a naive or memory phenotype. Treatment with siplizumab left mappable alloreactive CD4+ clones averaging roughly 66% Treg-derived, compared with approximately 25% in controls.

Sequenced by immunoSEQ multiplex PCR; TCRdb stores in-frame clones only, minus some. Among 80,000 to 130,000 clones listed, about 90% were seen once. Sequencing was done on a sample of Tregs sorted from blood. This sequence joins TRBV7-3 and TRBJ2-3, with a possible D match to TRBD2 (5 bases). This TCR came from a human donor in good health. The CDR3 here is CASSLGGPTDTQYF. For the CDR3, the DNA is TGTGCCAGCAGCTTAGGAGGACCTACAGATACGCAGTATTTT. Combining the CDR3 with reference TRBV7-3 and TRBJ2-3 gives the whole variable domain GAGVSQTPSNKVTEKGKYVELRCDPISGHTALYWYRQSLGQGPEFLIYFQGTGAADDSGLPNDRFFAVRPEGSVSTLKIQRTERGDSAVYLCASSLGGPTDTQYFGPGTRLTVL.